This T cell receptor (beta chain) was retrieved from a study of early T cells in non-severe SARS-CoV-2 infection. Study overall: Sequencing of bulk RNA from unsorted whole blood was done, without chain pairing. Findings and caveats of the study: The VDJdb matching leaned toward anti-spike CD8 responses and overlooked private and CD4 specificities.

Many counts were recorded for this clonotype. Its target is not known. The CDR3 covers 14 residues. CDR1 is KGHSH, CDR2 LQKENI, per germline. Between the trimmed V and J ends, which lost 5 bases and 6 bases, there was a span of 14 bases. Individual cDNA molecules each received unique molecular identifiers attached to them. MiXCR was run by TCRdb on the 5' RACE reads, yielding one entry per CDR3 protein. The table records 45,000 to 55,000 distinct CDR3 sequences, around 10% of them present only once. The sequence was collected from an adult who was a healthcare worker with PCR-confirmed SARS-CoV-2 infection or an uninfected control (not recorded which). The specimen sequenced was whole blood. The chain carries TRBV18 and TRBJ2-1; maybe TRBD2 (5 bases). The CDR3 nucleotides are TGTGCCAGCTCAAACGACTACGTTCGCAATGAGCAGTTCTTC. Residues: CASSNDYVRNEQFF.